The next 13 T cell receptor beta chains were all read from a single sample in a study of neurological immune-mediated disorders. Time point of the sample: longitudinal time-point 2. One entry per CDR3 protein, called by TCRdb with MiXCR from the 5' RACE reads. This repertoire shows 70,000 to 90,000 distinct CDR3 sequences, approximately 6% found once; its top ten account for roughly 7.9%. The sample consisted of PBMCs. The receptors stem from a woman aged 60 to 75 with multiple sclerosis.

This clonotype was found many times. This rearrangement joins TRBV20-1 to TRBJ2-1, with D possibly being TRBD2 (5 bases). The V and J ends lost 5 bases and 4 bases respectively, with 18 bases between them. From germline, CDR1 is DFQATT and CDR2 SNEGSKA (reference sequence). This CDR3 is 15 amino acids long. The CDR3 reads CSAPGVGVLYNEQFF. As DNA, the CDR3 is TGCAGTGCTCCCGGGGTTGGGGTACTATACAATGAGCAGTTCTTC.

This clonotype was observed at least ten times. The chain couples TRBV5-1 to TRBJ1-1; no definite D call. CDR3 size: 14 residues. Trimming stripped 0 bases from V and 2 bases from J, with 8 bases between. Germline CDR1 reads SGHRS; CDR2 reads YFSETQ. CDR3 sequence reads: CASSLVVGNTEAFF. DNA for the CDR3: TGCGCCAGCAGCTTGGTGGTCGGTAACACTGAAGCTTTCTTT.

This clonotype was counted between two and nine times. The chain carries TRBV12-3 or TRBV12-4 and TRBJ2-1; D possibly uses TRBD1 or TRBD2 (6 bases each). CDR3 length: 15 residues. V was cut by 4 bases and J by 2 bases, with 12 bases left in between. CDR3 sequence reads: CASSYREVPYNEQFF. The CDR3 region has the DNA TGTGCCAGCAGTTACAGGGAGGTTCCCTACAATGAGCAGTTCTTC.

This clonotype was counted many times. The CDR3 nucleotides read TGCGCCAGCAACCGCGGGGGGGCCTACGAGCAGTACTTC. Encoded protein: CASNRGGAYEQYF. This sequence joins TRBV10-2 and TRBJ2-7; 9 bases match TRBD2. This CDR3 comprises 13 residues. CDR1 and CDR2 (germline): WSHSY, SAAADI. V shed 7 bases, J shed 2 bases, and the junction held 3 bases outside the gene matches.

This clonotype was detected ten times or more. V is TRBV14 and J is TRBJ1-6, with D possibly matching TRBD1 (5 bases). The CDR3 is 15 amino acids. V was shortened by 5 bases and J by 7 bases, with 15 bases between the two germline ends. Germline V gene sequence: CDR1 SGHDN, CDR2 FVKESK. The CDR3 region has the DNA TGTGCCAGCAGCTTTCAGGGTTCGTTGAATTCACCCCTCCACTTT. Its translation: CASSFQGSLNSPLHF.

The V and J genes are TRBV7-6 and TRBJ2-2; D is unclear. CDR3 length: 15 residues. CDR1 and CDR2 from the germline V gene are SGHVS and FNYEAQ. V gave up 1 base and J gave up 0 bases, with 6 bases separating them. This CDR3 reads CASSLEQSNTGELFF. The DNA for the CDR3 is TGTGCCAGCAGCTTAGAACAGTCGAACACCGGGGAGCTGTTTTTT. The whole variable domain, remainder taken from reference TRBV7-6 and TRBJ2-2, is GAGVSQSPRYKVTKRGQDVALRCDPISGHVSLYWYRQALGQGPEFLTYFNYEAQQDKSGLPNDRFSAERPEGSISTLTIQRTEQRDSAMYRCASSLEQSNTGELFFGEGSRLTVL.

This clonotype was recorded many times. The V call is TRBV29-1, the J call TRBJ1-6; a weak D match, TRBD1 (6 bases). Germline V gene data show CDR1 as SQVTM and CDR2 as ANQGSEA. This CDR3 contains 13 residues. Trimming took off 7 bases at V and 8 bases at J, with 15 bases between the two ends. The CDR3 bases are TGCAGCGCCGCCTTTGGGGGCCATTCACCCCTCCACTTT. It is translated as CSAAFGGHSPLHF. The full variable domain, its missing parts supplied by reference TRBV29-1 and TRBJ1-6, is SAVISQKPSRDICQRGTSLTIQCQVDSQVTMMFWYRQQPGQSLTLIATANQGSEATYESGFVIDKFPISRPNLTFSTLTVSNMSPEDSSIYLCSAAFGGHSPLHFGNGTRLTVT.

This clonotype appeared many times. Here the CDR3 reads CASSPQRDRLGGYTF. The CDR3 DNA follows: TGTGCCAGCTCACCTCAGAGGGACAGGCTAGGAGGCTACACCTTC. This chain links TRBV18 with TRBJ1-2; TRBD1 matches 8 bases. Germline values: CDR1 KGHSH, CDR2 LQKENI. The CDR3 runs 15 residues. Germline trimming cut 3 bases from V and 8 bases from J; bases unmatched to any gene: 11.

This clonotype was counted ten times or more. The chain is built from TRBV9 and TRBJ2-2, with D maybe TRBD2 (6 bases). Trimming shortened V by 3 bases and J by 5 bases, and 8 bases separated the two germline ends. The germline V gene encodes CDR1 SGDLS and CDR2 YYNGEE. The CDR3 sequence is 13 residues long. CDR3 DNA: TGTGCCAGCAGCGCGACTAGTACCGGGGAGCTGTTTTTT. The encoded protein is CASSATSTGELFF.

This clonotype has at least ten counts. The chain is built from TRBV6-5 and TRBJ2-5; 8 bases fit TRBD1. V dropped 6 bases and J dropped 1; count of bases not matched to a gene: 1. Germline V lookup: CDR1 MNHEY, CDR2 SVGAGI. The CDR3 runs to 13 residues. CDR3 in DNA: TGTGCCAGCAGGGGACAGGTCCAAGAGACCCAGTACTTC. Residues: CASRGQVQETQYF.

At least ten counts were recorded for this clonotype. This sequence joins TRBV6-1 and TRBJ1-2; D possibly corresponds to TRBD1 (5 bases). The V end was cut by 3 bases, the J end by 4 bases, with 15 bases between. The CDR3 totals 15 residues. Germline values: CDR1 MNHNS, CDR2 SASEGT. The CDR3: CASSDGIQGSYGYTF. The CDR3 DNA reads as TGTGCCAGCAGTGACGGAATTCAGGGATCCTATGGCTACACCTTC.

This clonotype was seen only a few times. CDR3 loop: CASSYSESSYNSPLHF. CDR3 nucleotide sequence: TGTGCCAGCAGTTACAGCGAGAGCTCCTATAATTCACCCCTCCACTTT. The chain couples TRBV6-5 to TRBJ1-6; D gene ambiguous. This CDR3 comprises 16 residues. Germline V gene lookup returns CDR1 MNHEY and CDR2 SVGAGI. V gave up 2 bases and J gave up 0 bases, with 8 bases separating them.

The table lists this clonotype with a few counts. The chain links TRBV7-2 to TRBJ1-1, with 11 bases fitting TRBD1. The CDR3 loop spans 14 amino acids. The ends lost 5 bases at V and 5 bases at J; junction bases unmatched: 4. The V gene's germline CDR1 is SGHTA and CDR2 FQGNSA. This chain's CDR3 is CASSLDRGRTEAFF. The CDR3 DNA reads TGTGCCAGCAGCCTGGACAGGGGGCGTACTGAAGCTTTCTTT.